This T cell receptor beta chain was captured in a study of blood T cell repertoires in COVID-19. The overall study: Sources were T cells, B-cell-depleted T cells, or PBMCs; the material itself was cDNA or gDNA.

Trimming took off 7 bases at V and 0 bases at J, with 15 bases between the two ends. CDR1 LNHDA and CDR2 SQIVND come from the germline V gene (reference sequence). The length of the CDR3 is 15 residues. Per the original data handling: For nucleated cells, counts were estimated from reference gene primer amplification. Assay: immunoSEQ multiplex PCR; the TCRdb copy retains only in-frame clones and omits some. V and J calls and clone size are copied from that table; D and trimming were computed from the DNA. The sample lists about 370,000 clones; just under 90% were seen once. Cohort 3 donors were reported recovered after two negative PCRs, clearance, or symptom resolution.

This clonotype originated in a woman between 25 and 40 years old who had recovered from COVID-19. The sequenced sample was PBMCs or T cells enriched from blood (not recorded which). The rearrangement joins TRBV19 to TRBJ1-1, with D uncertain. The CDR3 protein is CASTPTYPLNTEAFF. Here the CDR3 DNA reads TGTGCCAGTACGCCCACTTATCCCCTGAACACTGAAGCTTTCTTT.